The TCR beta chain under discussion was sequenced for a study of response to subunit inactivated influenza vaccine. Using its own MiXCR run on the RT-PCR reads, TCRdb lists one record per CDR3 protein. The table shows about 700,000 distinct CDR3 sequences, with approximately 13% occurring only once. Many counts were recorded for this clonotype. The germline gene is not matched at one end of the junction; a read error may be the cause. Germline CDR1 is WSHSY and CDR2 is SAAADI. The CDR3 has 13 residues. The clonotype comes from a man aged 50 to 59 who received an inactivated influenza vaccine. This sequence joins TRBV10-2 and TRBJ1-1; 7 nucleotides line up with TRBD1. This sample comprised PBMCs from blood, obtained about 14 days before vaccination. This CDR3 reads CASRNRDSLRVIF. The CDR3 region has the DNA TGCGCCAGCAGAAACCGGGACAGCTTGAGGGTTATCTTT.